This T cell receptor beta chain was identified in a study of cytomegalovirus exposure and HLA in healthy donors. Study conclusions and caveats: Exclusion as indistinguishable affected some V segments, including TRBV6-2 and TRBV6-3. Analyzed later, most CMV-associated TCR beta chains appeared HLA-restricted. Reported results showed that the classifier diagnosed cytomegalovirus status with high specificity and sensitivity. Some public TCRs appeared in many individuals, while most sequences were rare.

As to this clone: Its target is not known.

The J segment lost 5 bases and the V segment lost 3 bases, leaving 4 bases of the junction unmatched. Germline CDR1 MNHNS, CDR2 SASEGT. The CDR3 consists of 15 residues. The PCR ran on 60 Vbeta and 13 Jbeta primers. The data were produced by immunoSEQ multiplex PCR, yet TCRdb's version contains in-frame clones alone and is incomplete. Its clone listing holds around 140,000 clones. This receptor was identified in a woman between 18 and 29 years old in good health and CMV-seronegative. The rearrangement joins TRBV6-1 to TRBJ1-4, with TRBD1 matching over 9 bases. Sequenced material: PBMCs. Written as DNA, the CDR3 is TGTGCCAGCAGTGAGGAGACAGGGGGGAATGAAAAACTGTTTTTT. This translates into CASSEETGGNEKLFF.